This T cell receptor beta chain derives from a study of CD8+CD57+ T cells in acquired aplastic anemia. On the study more broadly: Sorted CD4+ and CD8+ cell DNA averaged around 3.3 ug. Study-level findings and limits: Levels of CD8+ Simpson's diversity were not significantly distinct in patients versus controls.

All sequencing subjects had displayed CD8+CD57+ cell expansion on flow cytometry. Diagnosis of severe acquired aplastic anemia applied to all patients. Blood sampling was performed on the patients, and none of them had received therapy by then. As regards this clonotype: Its specificity is unknown. The junction differs from germline at one of its ends, possibly a read error.

This CDR3 spans 13 amino acids. Germline-derived CDR1 and CDR2 are LNHNV and YYDKDF (reference sequence). For CDR3 and TCR beta VDJ profiling, genomic DNA was the template used. TCRdb reanalysed the reads using MiXCR and keeps one entry per CDR3 protein. Of under 350,000 distinct CDR3 sequences in the sample, roughly 61% were seen once. The source is a human donor with aplastic anemia. Material for sequencing was sorted CD4+, CD8+, or CD8+CD57+ T cells (not recorded which) from PBMCs. The chain uses TRBV15 and TRBJ2-6; D gene uncertain. This CDR3 is CATSRVGGNTEAF. Here the CDR3 DNA reads TGTGCCACCAGCAGAGTGGGTGGAAACACTGAAGCTTTC. Full variable domain (missing parts from reference TRBV15 and TRBJ2-6): DAMVIQNPRYQVTQFGKPVTLSCSQTLNHNVMYWYQQKSSQAPKLLFHYYDKDFNNEADTPDNFQSRRPNTSFCFLDIRSPGLGDTAMYLCATSRVGGNTEAFGAGSRLTVL.